A single sample gave rise to the 23 T cell receptor beta chains below, sequenced in a study of blood T cells in healthy people across ages. It was with a sample-barcoded 5' primer and a J-beta primer mix that a second PCR of about 7 to 12 cycles was run. TCRdb re-called the 5' RACE reads through MiXCR, storing one row per CDR3 protein. The sample has about 1.7 million distinct CDR3 sequences; 28% are singletons. Sequencing was done on a sample of blood. These receptors came from a young woman in good health.

The chain recombines TRBV11-2 with TRBJ1-1; possibly TRBD1 for D (5 bases). Germline CDR1 and CDR2: SGHAT and FQNNGV. V dropped 3 bases and J dropped 1 base, with 12 bases sitting between them. CDR3 length: 15 amino acids. Here the CDR3 reads CASSLAGMGNTEAFF. As DNA, the CDR3 is TGTGCCAGCAGCTTGGCAGGGATGGGGAACACTGAAGCTTTCTTT.

Only a few counts were recorded for this clonotype. J is TRBJ2-1 and V is TRBV7-3, with TRBD2 matching 8 bases. This CDR3 has 16 residues. With V trimmed by 5 bases and J by 0 bases, 6 bases remained unmatched. Looked up from germline, CDR1 is SGHTA and CDR2 is FQGTGA. CDR3 sequence (DNA): TGTGCCAGCAGCGTAGTAGCGGGGTCCTCCTACAATGAGCAGTTCTTC. Translation gives CASSVVAGSSYNEQFF.

This clonotype was counted only a few times. V and J are TRBV29-1 and TRBJ2-3, with 10 positions matching TRBD1. Germline lookup yields CDR1 SQVTM and CDR2 ANQGSEA. The V gene end was trimmed by 5 bases and the J gene end by 7 bases; junction bases not matched to a gene: 6. The CDR3 consists of 13 residues. CDR3 region: CSVPMGQGYTQYF. In DNA form, the CDR3 reads TGCAGCGTTCCGATGGGACAGGGGTATACGCAGTATTTT.

This clonotype was counted a few times. The chain couples TRBV6-6 to TRBJ1-5, with unresolved D. The CDR3 extends over 12 amino acids. Germline loops: CDR1 MNHNY, CDR2 SVGAGI (reference sequence). Trimming took 2 bases from V and 7 from J, leaving 6 bases between them. The DNA of the CDR3 is TGTGCCAGCAGTTACGGAAAACAGCCCCAGCATTTT. Its protein is CASSYGKQPQHF.

The chain links TRBV3-1 to TRBJ2-7, with TRBD1 as a possible D gene (5 bases). Germline V gives CDR1 LGHDT, CDR2 YNNKEL (reference sequence). This CDR3 is built from 14 residues. Trimming cost V 2 bases and J 4 bases, with 12 bases left between them. The CDR3 is CASSQQATGYEQYF. In nucleotides, the CDR3 is TGTGCCAGCAGCCAACAAGCAACAGGTTACGAGCAGTACTTC.

The DNA of the CDR3 is TGTGCCAGCAACCAAGGACAGGGAGGCTACACCTTC. Amino acids: CASNQGQGGYTF. The V gene is TRBV28, the J gene TRBJ1-2; 8 bases map to TRBD1. The CDR3 covers 12 residues. CDR1 is MDHEN, CDR2 SYDVKM, per germline. V was pared by 7 bases and J by 8 bases, with 6 bases of the junction left unmatched.

Worth noting for this clonotype: One junction end disagrees with the germline gene, perhaps due to a read error. The CDR3 protein is CASSLQLERFSYNERYF. CDR3 nucleotide sequence: TGCGCCAGCAGCCTCCAATTGGAGCGCTTTTCTTACAATGAGCGGTACTTC. This chain uses TRBV3-1 with TRBJ2-5; D is uncertain. The CDR3 totals 17 residues. Germline V gives CDR1 LGHDT, CDR2 YNNKEL (reference sequence).

V usage is TRBV9 and J usage is TRBJ2-2, with D possibly being TRBD2 (6 bases). The V gene's germline CDR1 is SGDLS and CDR2 YYNGEE. With 0 bases removed from V and 0 bases from J, the gap between germline ends came to 12 bases. This CDR3 region has 17 residues. CDR3 bases: TGTGCCAGCAGCGTAGCGCTAGCGCCCGCGAACACCGGGGAGCTGTTTTTT. Translating gives CASSVALAPANTGELFF.

The rearrangement joins TRBV4-1 to TRBJ2-3, with 7 bases that match TRBD2. The ends lost 6 bases at V and 3 bases at J; junction bases unmatched: 6. CDR1 is MGHRA and CDR2 is YSYEKL in the germline V gene. The CDR3 totals 14 residues. Written as DNA, the CDR3 is TGCGCCAGCAGGCCCGGGGGGAGGACAGATACGCAGTATTTT. Its translation is CASRPGGRTDTQYF.

This clonotype turned up a few times. This chain links TRBV20-1 with TRBJ2-1; the match to TRBD2 covers 7 bases. V lost 0 bases, J lost 7 bases, and 6 bases stayed unmatched. This CDR3 comprises 14 residues. The germline V gene has CDR1 DFQATT and CDR2 SNEGSKA (reference sequence). The CDR3, as DNA: TGCAGTGCTAGAGATGTTAGAGCGGGAAATGAGCAGTTCTTC. This translates into CSARDVRAGNEQFF.

The chain links TRBV3-1 to TRBJ2-1; D may be TRBD2 (5 bases). Per germline, CDR1 LGHDT and CDR2 YNNKEL (reference sequence). CDR3 length equals 11 residues. V was pared by 7 bases and J by 13 bases, with 14 bases between. The CDR3 DNA follows: TGTGCCAGCACGGATGGGGAGACCCAGTTCTTC. Amino acid sequence: CASTDGETQFF.

Details on this clonotype: A clone one base away is much larger, so this may be a read error. This chain joins TRBV29-1 and TRBJ1-1; 7 bases match TRBD1. The CDR3 is 15 amino acids. Germline CDR1 is SQVTM and CDR2 is ANQGSEA. Germline trimming cut 7 bases from V and 3 bases from J; bases unmatched to any gene: 14. The CDR3 is CSARDRDSTYTEAFF. DNA for the CDR3: TGCAGCGCCCGGGACCGGGACAGCACTTACACTGAAGCTTTCTTT.

This clonotype was recorded many times. The chain employs TRBV10-3 and TRBJ2-7; 8 bases fit TRBD1. CDR1 is ENHRY and CDR2 is SYGVKD in the germline V gene. This CDR3 has 13 residues. J lost 7 bases, V lost 7 bases, and 9 bases had no gene match. The CDR3 region has the DNA TGTGCCATCACTCGAGGACAGGGTCAAGAGCAGTACTTC. Translating it yields CAITRGQGQEQYF.

This clonotype was detected a few times. V and J are TRBV30 and TRBJ2-7; 9 bases line up with TRBD1. Germline V lookup: CDR1 GTSNPN, CDR2 SVGIG (reference sequence). V lost 5 bases to trimming and J lost 5 bases; unmatched junction nucleotides: 10. The CDR3 covers 14 residues. CDR3 bases: TGTGCCTGGCAAACCGGGACAGGGCGCCACGAGCAGTACTTC. Translated, it gives CAWQTGTGRHEQYF. Full variable domain (outside the CDR3, taken from reference TRBV30 and TRBJ2-7): SQTIHQWPATLVQPVGSPLSLECTVEGTSNPNLYWYRQAAGRGLQLLFYSVGIGQISSEVPQNLSASRPQDRQFILSSKKLLLSDSGFYLCAWQTGTGRHEQYFGPGTRLTVT.

Comment on this clonotype: An end of the junction differs from the germline gene, which may be a read error. The rearrangement links TRBV20-1 to TRBJ1-5; D is ambiguous. Germline V CDR1 and CDR2: DFQATT, SNEGSKA (reference sequence). The CDR3 is made up of 15 amino acids. DNA of the CDR3: TGCAGCGCTAGAGATCTCGGAGGGCTCAGTCAGCCCCAGCATTTT. This encodes CSARDLGGLSQPQHF.

This clonotype was seen many times. The chain employs TRBV4-1 and TRBJ2-7; the D is unclear. This CDR3 is built from 16 residues. The germline V and J ends were trimmed by 1 base and 0 bases, with 13 bases remaining between them. The germline V gene has CDR1 MGHRA and CDR2 YSYEKL. CDR3 in amino acids: CASSQVWGLSSYEQYF. DNA of the CDR3: TGCGCCAGCAGCCAAGTTTGGGGTCTGTCCTCCTACGAGCAGTACTTC.

This chain joins TRBV5-1 and TRBJ2-5; 10 nucleotides agree with TRBD1. J gave up 0 bases and V 7 bases, and 12 bases lay outside the gene matches. The CDR3 totals 17 residues. CDR1 SGHRS and CDR2 YFSETQ come from the germline V gene. CDR3: CASAGGPGQGHQETQYF. The CDR3 region has the DNA TGCGCCAGCGCGGGTGGGCCGGGACAGGGGCACCAAGAGACCCAGTACTTC.

The table lists this clonotype with a few counts. The chain couples TRBV25-1 to TRBJ2-7; tentative D call: TRBD1 (5 bases). With 2 bases removed from V and 3 bases from J, the gap between germline ends came to 11 bases. This CDR3 spans 14 amino acids. Germline V gene data show CDR1 as MGHDK and CDR2 as SYGVNS. CDR3 DNA sequence: TGTGCCAGCAGTGAAAAGGGGTTTGACTACGAGCAGTACTTC. Translating gives CASSEKGFDYEQYF.

The J gene is TRBJ1-1, the V gene TRBV5-6, with D unclear. The V and J ends lost 4 bases and 5 bases respectively, with 15 bases between them. The CDR3 has 14 residues. Germline loops: CDR1 SGHDT, CDR2 YYEEEE. The CDR3 protein is CASSLRCGRTEAFF. CDR3 DNA sequence: TGTGCCAGCAGCCTGAGGTGTGGTCGGACTGAAGCTTTCTTT. Filled out from reference TRBV5-6 and TRBJ1-1, the complete variable domain reads DAGVTQSPTHLIKTRGQQVTLRCSPKSGHDTVSWYQQALGQGPQFIFQYYEEEERQRGNFPDRFSGHQFPNYSSELNVNALLLGDSALYLCASSLRCGRTEAFFGQGTRLTVV.

The V and J genes are TRBV10-3 and TRBJ1-5, with 11 bases identical to TRBD1. V lost 5 bases and J lost 5; bases outside the gene matches: 2. Germline CDR1 ENHRY, CDR2 SYGVKD. The CDR3 runs 14 residues. In DNA, the CDR3 is TGTGCCATCAGTCGGGACAGGGGGGATCAGCCCCAGCATTTT. As protein: CAISRDRGDQPQHF.

This clonotype has just a few counts. J is TRBJ2-4 and V is TRBV20-1; 13 nucleotides line up with TRBD2. The length of the CDR3 is 15 residues. In germline, CDR1 is DFQATT, CDR2 SNEGSKA (reference sequence). The trim removed 6 bases at V and 1 base at J, leaving 3 bases unmatched. The CDR3 DNA reads as TGCAGTGCAACACTAGCGGGAGGGGCCAAAAACATTCAGTACTTC. Encoded protein: CSATLAGGAKNIQYF.

This clonotype came up many times. The chain combines TRBV15 with TRBJ2-7; no reliable D call. The CDR3 totals 15 residues. Trimming took 0 bases from V and 2 from J, leaving 11 bases between them. The V gene's germline CDR1 is LNHNV and CDR2 YYDKDF (reference sequence). CDR3 coding DNA: TGTGCCACCAGCAGAGATCAGGCAGCGACCTACGAGCAGTACTTC. It codes for CATSRDQAATYEQYF. The whole variable domain, remainder taken from reference TRBV15 and TRBJ2-7, is DAMVIQNPRYQVTQFGKPVTLSCSQTLNHNVMYWYQQKSSQAPKLLFHYYDKDFNNEADTPDNFQSRRPNTSFCFLDIRSPGLGDTAMYLCATSRDQAATYEQYFGPGTRLTVT.

This chain connects TRBV12-3 or TRBV12-4 to TRBJ1-1; perhaps TRBD1 as D (5 bases). The CDR3 contains 16 residues. V lost 3 bases, J lost 6 bases, and 20 bases lay in between. The CDR3 loop is CASSFGRQRDEAEAFF. DNA of the CDR3: TGTGCCAGCAGTTTCGGCCGACAGAGGGATGAAGCTGAAGCTTTCTTT.